This T cell receptor beta chain was identified during a study of cytomegalovirus exposure and HLA in healthy donors. Whole-study context: The approximately 110 validation repertoires, a later analysis reported, used the same platform as the approximately 730 repertoires from the first cohort. Study findings and constraints: Listed as cytomegalovirus-associated were around 160 TCR beta chains. Reports described diagnosis of cytomegalovirus status by the classifier as highly specific and sensitive.

The donors were in the roughly 130-subject validation cohort, distinct from the roughly 700-subject first cohort. Trimming cost V 1 base and J 5 bases, with 12 bases left between them. The germline gives CDR1 SNHLY, CDR2 FYNNEI. This CDR3 contains 14 residues. TCRdb's copy holds only in-frame clones and misses some; the assay was immunoSEQ multiplex PCR. Of 50,000 to 65,000 clones listed, approximately 89% are singletons. As regards this clone: The antigen is unknown.

Sequencing was carried out using PBMCs. This rearrangement joins TRBV2 to TRBJ2-7, with D maybe TRBD2 (7 bases). The TCR originated in a woman aged 18-30 years in good health and CMV-seropositive. The CDR3, as DNA: TGTGCCAGCAGTGAAGTTCGGGGGGCCAACGAGCAGTACTTC. Translated, it gives CASSEVRGANEQYF.